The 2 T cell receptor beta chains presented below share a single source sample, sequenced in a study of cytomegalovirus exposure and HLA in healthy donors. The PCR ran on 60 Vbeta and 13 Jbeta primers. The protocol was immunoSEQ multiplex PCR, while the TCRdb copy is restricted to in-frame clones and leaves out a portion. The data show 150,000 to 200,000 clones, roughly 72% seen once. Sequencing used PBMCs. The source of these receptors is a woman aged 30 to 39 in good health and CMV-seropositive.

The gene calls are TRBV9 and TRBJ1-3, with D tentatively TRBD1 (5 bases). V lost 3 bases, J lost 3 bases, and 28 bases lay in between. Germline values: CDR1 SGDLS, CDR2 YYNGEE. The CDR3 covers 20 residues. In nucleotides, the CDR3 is TGTGCCAGCAGCGGGGTTCCGCCTGGCGGTATCGGGGGAGATGGAAACACCATATATTTT. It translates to CASSGVPPGGIGGDGNTIYF. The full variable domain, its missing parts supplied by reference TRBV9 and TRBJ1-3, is DSGVTQTPKHLITATGQRVTLRCSPRSGDLSVYWYQQSLDQGLQFLIQYYNGEERAKGNILERFSAQQFPDLHSELNLSSLELGDSALYFCASSGVPPGGIGGDGNTIYFGEGSWLTVV.

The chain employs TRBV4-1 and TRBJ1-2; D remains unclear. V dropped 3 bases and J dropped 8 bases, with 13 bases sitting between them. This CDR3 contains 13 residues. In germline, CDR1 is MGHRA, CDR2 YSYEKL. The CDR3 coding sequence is TGCGCCAGCAGCCAGATGGTTGGGCAGGGCTACACCTTC. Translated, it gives CASSQMVGQGYTF.